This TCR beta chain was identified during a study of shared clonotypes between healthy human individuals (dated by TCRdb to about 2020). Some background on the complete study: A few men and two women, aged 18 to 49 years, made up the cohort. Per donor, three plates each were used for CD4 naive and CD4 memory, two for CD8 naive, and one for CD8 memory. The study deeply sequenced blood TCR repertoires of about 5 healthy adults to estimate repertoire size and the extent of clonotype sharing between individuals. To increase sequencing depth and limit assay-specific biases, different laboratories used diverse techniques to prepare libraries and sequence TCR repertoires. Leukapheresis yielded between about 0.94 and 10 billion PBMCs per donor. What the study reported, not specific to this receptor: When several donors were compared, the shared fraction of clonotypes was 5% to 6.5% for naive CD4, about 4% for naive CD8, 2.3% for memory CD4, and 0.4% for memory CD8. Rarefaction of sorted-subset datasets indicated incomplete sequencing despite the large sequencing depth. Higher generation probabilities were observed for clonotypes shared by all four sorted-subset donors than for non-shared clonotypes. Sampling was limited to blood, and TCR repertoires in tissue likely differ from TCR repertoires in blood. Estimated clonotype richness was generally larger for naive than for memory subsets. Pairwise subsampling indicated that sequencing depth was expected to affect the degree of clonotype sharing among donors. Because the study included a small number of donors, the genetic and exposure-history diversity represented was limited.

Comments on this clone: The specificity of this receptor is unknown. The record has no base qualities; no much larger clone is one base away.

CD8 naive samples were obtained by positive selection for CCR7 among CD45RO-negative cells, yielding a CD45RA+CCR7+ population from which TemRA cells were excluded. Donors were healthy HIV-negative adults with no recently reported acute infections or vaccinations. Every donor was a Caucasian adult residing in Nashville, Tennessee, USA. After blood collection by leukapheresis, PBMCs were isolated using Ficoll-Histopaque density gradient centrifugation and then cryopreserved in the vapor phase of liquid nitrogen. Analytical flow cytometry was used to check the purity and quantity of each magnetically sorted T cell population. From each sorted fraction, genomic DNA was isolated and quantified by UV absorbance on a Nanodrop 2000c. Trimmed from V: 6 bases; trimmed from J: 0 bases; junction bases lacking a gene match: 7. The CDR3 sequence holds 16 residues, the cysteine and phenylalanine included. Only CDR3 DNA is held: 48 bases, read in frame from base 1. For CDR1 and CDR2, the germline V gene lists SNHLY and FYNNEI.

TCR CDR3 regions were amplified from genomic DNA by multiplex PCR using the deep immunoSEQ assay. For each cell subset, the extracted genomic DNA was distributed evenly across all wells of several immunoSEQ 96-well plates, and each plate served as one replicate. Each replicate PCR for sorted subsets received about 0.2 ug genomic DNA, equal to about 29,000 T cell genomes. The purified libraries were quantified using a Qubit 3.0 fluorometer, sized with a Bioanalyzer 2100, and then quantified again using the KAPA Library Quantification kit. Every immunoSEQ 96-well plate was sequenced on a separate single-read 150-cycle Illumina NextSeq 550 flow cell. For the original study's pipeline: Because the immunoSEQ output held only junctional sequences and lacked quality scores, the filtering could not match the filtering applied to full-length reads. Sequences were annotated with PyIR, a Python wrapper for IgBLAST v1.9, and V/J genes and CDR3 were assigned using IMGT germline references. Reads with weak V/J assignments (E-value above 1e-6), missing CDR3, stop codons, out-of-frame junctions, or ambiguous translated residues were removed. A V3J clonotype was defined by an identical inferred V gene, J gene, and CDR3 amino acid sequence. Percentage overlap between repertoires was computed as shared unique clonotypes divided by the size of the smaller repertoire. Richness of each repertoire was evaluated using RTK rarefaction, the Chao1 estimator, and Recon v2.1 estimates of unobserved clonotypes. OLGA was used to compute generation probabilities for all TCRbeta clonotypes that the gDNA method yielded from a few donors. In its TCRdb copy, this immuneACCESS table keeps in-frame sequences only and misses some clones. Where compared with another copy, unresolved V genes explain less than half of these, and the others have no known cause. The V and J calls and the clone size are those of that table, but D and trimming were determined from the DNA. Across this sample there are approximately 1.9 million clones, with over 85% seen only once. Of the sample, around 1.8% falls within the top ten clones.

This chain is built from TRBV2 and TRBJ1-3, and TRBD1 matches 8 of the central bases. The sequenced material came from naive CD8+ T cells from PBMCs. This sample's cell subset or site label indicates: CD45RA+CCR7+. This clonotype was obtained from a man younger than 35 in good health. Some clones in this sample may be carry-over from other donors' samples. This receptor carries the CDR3 CASSVTGGSSGNTIYF. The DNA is TGTGCCAGCAGCGTTACAGGGGGGAGCTCTGGAAACACCATATATTTT.